Here is one T cell receptor (beta chain) with its context. The Seattle site enrolled patients during active infection and followed them longitudinally. Method: immunoSEQ multiplex PCR; TCRdb's copy keeps in-frame clones and lacks some. The sample lists fewer than 250,000 clones, around 90% occurring once. This specimen belongs to a study of blood T cell repertoires in COVID-19. Between the trimmed V and J ends, which lost 1 base and 0 bases, there was a span of 9 bases. The CDR3 covers 15 residues. Germline CDR1 reads SEHNR; CDR2 reads FQNEAQ (reference sequence). Sequenced sample: peripheral blood. This rearrangement joins TRBV7-9 to TRBJ1-2, with unresolved D. The source is a man under 40 with COVID-19, enrolled during active disease. CDR3 coding DNA: TGTGCCAGCAGCTTAGACGGGGTAGCTAACTATGGCTACACCTTC. Protein: CASSLDGVANYGYTF.